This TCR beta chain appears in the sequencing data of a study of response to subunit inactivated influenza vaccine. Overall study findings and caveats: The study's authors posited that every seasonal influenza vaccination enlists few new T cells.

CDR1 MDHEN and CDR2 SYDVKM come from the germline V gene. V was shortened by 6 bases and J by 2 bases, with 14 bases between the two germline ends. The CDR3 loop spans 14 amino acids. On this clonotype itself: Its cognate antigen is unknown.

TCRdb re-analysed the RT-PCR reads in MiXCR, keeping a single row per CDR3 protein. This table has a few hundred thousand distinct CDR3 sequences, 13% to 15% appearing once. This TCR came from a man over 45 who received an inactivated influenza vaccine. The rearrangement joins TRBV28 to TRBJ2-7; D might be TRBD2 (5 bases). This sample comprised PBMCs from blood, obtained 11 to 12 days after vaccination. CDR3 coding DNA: TGTGCCAGCAGAGATGGAGGCGGAACCTACGAGCAGTACTTC. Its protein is CASRDGGGTYEQYF. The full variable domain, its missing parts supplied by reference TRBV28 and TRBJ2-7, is DVKVTQSSRYLVKRTGEKVFLECVQDMDHENMFWYRQDPGLGLRLIYFSYDVKMKEKGDIPEGYSVSREKKERFSLILESASTNQTSMYLCASRDGGGTYEQYFGPGTRLTVT.